These 2 T cell receptor beta chains share one sample of origin, sequenced in a study of human T cells and chemical hapten exposure. The library put unique molecular identifiers onto individual cDNA molecules. TCRdb redid the calling of the reads with MiXCR, one entry per CDR3 protein. This sample yields fewer than 150,000 distinct CDR3 sequences, of which more than 8.5% are seen a single time; 1.1% to 1.5% belongs to the top ten. Total RNA extraction was carried out from unfractionated whole blood. Material: whole blood. The source is a human donor in good health. Some clones in this sample may be carry-over from other donors' samples.

This clonotype turned up a few times. V gene TRBV12-3 or TRBV12-4 combines with J gene TRBJ1-1; D is uncertain. The CDR3 contains 14 residues. Trimming took off 2 bases at V and 3 bases at J, with 10 bases between the two ends. CDR3 loop: CASSLWPTDTEAFF. CDR3 nucleotide sequence: TGTGCCAGCAGTTTATGGCCGACGGACACTGAAGCTTTCTTT.

This clonotype was counted at least ten times. The CDR3 here is CASSLGSGETEAFF. CDR3 in DNA: TGCGCCAGCAGCTTGGGCAGCGGAGAAACTGAAGCTTTCTTT. The chain joins TRBV5-1 to TRBJ1-1; no clear D. Trimming pared 0 bases from V and 5 bases from J, leaving 11 bases between. Germline CDR1 and CDR2: SGHRS and YFSETQ. The CDR3 is made up of 14 amino acids. The full variable domain, completed using reference TRBV5-1 and TRBJ1-1, is KAGVTQTPRYLIKTRGQQVTLSCSPISGHRSVSWYQQTPGQGLQFLFEYFSETQRNKGNFPGRFSGRQFSNSRSEMNVSTLELGDSALYLCASSLGSGETEAFFGQGTRLTVV.